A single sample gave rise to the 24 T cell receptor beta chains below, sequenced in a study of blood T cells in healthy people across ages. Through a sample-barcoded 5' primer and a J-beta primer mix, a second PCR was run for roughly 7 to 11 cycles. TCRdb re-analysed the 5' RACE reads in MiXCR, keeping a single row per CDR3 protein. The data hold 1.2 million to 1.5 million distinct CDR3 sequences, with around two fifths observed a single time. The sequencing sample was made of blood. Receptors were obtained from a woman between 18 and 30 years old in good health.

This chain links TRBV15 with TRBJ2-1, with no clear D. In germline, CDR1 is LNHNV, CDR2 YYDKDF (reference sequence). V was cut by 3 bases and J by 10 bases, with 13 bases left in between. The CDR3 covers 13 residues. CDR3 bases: TGTGCCACCAGCAGTGGATTTACCTACGAGCAGTTCTTC. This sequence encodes CATSSGFTYEQFF.

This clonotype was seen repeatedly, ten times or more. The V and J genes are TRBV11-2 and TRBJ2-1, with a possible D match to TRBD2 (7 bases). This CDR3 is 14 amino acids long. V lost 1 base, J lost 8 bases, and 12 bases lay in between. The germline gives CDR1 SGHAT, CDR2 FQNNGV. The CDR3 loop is CASSLGPGGYEQFF. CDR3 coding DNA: TGTGCCAGCAGCTTAGGTCCGGGGGGCTATGAGCAGTTCTTC.

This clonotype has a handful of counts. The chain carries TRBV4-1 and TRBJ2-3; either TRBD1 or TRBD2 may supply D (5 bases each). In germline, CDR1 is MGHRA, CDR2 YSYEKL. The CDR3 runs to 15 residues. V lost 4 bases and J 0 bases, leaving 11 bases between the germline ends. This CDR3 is CASSRGAASTDTQYF. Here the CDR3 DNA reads TGCGCCAGCAGCCGAGGGGCCGCCAGCACAGATACGCAGTATTTT.

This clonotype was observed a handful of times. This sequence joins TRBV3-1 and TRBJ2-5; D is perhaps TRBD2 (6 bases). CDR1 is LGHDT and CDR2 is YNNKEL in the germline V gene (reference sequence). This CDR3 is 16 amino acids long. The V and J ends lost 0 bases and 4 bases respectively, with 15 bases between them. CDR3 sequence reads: CASSQDLDTSRETQYF. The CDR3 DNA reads TGTGCCAGCAGCCAAGATTTGGACACTAGCAGAGAGACCCAGTACTTC.

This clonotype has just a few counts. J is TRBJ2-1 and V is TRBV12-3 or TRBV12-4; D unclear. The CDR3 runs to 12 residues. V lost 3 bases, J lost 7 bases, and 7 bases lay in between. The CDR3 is CASSLVENEQFF. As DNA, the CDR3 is TGTGCCAGCAGTTTGGTGGAAAATGAGCAGTTCTTC.

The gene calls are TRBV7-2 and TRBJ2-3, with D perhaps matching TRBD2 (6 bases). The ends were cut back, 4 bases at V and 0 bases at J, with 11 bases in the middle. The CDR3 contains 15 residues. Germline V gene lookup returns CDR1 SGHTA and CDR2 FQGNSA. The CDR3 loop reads CASSYGSSSTDTQYF. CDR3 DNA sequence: TGTGCCAGCAGCTACGGGAGTTCTAGCACAGATACGCAGTATTTT.

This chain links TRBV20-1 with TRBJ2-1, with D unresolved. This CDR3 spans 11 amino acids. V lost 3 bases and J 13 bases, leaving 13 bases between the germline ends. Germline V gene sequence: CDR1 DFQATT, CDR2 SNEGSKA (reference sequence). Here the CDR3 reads CSARKRETQFF. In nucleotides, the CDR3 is TGCAGTGCTAGGAAAAGAGAGACCCAGTTCTTC.

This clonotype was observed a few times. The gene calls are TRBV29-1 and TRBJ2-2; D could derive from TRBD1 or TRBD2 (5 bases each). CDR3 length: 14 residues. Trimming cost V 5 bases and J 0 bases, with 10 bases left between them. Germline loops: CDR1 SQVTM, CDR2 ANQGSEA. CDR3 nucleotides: TGCAGCGTTCCCTGGGACGCGAACACCGGGGAGCTGTTTTTT. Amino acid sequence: CSVPWDANTGELFF.

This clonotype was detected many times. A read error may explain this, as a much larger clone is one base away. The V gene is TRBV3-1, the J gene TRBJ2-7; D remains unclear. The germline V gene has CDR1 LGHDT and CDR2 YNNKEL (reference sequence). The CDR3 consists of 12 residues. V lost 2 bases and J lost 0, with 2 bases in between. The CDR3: CASSQISYEQYF. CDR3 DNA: TGTGCCAGCAGCCAAATCTCCTACGAGCAGTACTTC.

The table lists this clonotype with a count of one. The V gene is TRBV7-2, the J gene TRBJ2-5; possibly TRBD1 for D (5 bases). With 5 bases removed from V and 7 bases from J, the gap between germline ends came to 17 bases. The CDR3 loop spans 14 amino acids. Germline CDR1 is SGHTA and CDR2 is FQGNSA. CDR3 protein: CASSRALQVGTQYF. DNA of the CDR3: TGTGCCAGCAGCCGGGCCCTACAGGTTGGGACCCAGTACTTC.

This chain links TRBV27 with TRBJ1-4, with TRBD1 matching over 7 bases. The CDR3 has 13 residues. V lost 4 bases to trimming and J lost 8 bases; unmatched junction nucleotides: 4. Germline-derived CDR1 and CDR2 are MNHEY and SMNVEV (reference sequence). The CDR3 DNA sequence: TGTGCCAGCAGTTCTGCAGGGGGAGAAAAACTGTTTTTT. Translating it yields CASSSAGGEKLFF.

The CDR3 region has the DNA TGTGCCAGCAGCCCGCAGAACGGACAGGGGAACTACGAGCAGTACTTC. The encoded protein is CASSPQNGQGNYEQYF. J is TRBJ2-7 and V is TRBV14, with TRBD1 matching 9 bases. There are 16 residues in the CDR3. With V trimmed by 4 bases and J by 3 bases, 10 bases remained unmatched. Looked up from germline, CDR1 is SGHDN and CDR2 is FVKESK.

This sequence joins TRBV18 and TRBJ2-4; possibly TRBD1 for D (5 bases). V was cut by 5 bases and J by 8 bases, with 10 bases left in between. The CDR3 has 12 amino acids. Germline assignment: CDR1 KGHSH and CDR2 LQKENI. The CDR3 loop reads CASSIKGDIQYF. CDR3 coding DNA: TGTGCCAGCTCAATCAAAGGGGACATTCAGTACTTC.

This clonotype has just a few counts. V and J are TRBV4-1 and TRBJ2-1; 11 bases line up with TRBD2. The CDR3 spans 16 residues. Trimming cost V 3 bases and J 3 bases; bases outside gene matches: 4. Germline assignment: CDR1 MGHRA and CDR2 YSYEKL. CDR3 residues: CASSQPGLADYNEQFF. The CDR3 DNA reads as TGCGCCAGCAGCCAGCCGGGACTAGCGGACTACAATGAGCAGTTCTTC.

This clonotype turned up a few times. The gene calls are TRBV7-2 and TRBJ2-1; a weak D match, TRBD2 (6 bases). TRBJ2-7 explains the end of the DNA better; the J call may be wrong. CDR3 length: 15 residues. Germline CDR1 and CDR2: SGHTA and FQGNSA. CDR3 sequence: CASSLASGRYNEQYF. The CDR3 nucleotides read TGTGCCAGCAGCTTAGCTTCAGGGAGGTACAATGAGCAGTACTTC.

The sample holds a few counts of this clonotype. In DNA form, the CDR3 reads TGCAGCGCCAACCTCGGGGCGGAAAATAACTATGGCTACACCTTC. This codes for CSANLGAENNYGYTF. The chain carries TRBV29-1 and TRBJ1-2, with D tentatively TRBD1 (5 bases). Deletions cut 7 bases from V and 1 base from J, with 19 bases between. CDR1 SQVTM and CDR2 ANQGSEA come from the germline V gene. CDR3 size: 15 residues.

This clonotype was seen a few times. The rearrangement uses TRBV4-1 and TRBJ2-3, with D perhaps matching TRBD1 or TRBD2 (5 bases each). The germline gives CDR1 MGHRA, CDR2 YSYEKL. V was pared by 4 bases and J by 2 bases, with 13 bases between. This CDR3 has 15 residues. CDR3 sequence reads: CASSPIGAITDTQYF. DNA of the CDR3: TGCGCCAGCAGCCCGATCGGGGCCATCACAGATACGCAGTATTTT.

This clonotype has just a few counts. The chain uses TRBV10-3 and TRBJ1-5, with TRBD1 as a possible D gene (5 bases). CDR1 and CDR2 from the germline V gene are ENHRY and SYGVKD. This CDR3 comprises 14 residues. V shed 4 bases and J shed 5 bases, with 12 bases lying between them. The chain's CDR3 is CAISGGEGYQPQHF. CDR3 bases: TGTGCCATCAGTGGGGGGGAAGGCTATCAGCCCCAGCATTTT.

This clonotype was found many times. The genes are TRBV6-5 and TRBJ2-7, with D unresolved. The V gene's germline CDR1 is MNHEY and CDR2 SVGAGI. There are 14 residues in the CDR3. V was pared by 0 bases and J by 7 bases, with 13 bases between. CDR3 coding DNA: TGTGCCAGCAGTTACTCGACCGTCAGGCCAGAGCAGTACTTC. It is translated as CASSYSTVRPEQYF.

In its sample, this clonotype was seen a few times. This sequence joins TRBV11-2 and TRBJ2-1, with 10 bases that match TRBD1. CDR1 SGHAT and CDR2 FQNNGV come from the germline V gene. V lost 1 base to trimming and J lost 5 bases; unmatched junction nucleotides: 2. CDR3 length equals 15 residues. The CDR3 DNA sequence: TGTGCCAGCAGCTTAGTTGGGACAGGGGACAATGAGCAGTTCTTC. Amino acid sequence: CASSLVGTGDNEQFF.

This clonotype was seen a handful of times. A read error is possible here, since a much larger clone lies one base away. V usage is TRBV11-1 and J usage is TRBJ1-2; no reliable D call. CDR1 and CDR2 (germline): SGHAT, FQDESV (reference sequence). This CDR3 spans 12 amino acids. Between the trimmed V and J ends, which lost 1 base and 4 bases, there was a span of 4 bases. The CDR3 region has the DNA TGTGCCAGCAGCTTAGAACCCTATGGCTACACCTTC. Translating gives CASSLEPYGYTF.

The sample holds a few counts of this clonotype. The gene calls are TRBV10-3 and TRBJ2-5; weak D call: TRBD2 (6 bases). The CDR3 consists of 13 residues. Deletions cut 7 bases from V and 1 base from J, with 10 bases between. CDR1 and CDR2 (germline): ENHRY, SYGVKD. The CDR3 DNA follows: TGTGCCATCACGGCGGGGACCCAAGAGACCCAGTACTTC. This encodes CAITAGTQETQYF.

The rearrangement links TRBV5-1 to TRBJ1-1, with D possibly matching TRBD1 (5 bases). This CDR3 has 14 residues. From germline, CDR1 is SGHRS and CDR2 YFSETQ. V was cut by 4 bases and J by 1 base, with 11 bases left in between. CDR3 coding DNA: TGCGCCAGCAGCCGGGGGGGGGAGAACACTGAAGCTTTCTTT. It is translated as CASSRGGENTEAFF.

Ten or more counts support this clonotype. CDR3 amino acids: CSVEDLMMDTQYF. CDR3 nucleotides: TGCAGCGTTGAAGATTTAATGATGGATACGCAGTATTTT. The genes are TRBV29-1 and TRBJ2-3; D ambiguous. CDR3 length: 13 amino acids. Germline CDR1 is SQVTM and CDR2 is ANQGSEA. Trimming removed 0 bases from V and 6 bases from J, with 10 bases in between.